This TCR beta chain originates from a study of blood T cells in healthy people across ages. Study-level findings and limits: Per million T cells, the diversity of TCR beta decreased roughly linearly as age advanced.

As regards this clonotype: Its matching antigen is unknown.

Germline V gene data show CDR1 as LGHNA and CDR2 as YNFKEQ. The CDR3 runs 15 residues. Trimming pared 6 bases from V and 0 bases from J, leaving 11 bases between. Sample-barcoded 5' priming and a J-beta primer mix drove a second PCR of roughly 6 to 12 cycles. A 12-random-nucleotide template-switch adaptor tagged each cDNA molecule. TCRdb used MiXCR to reprocess the 5' RACE reads, holding one entry per CDR3 protein. Among some 1 million distinct CDR3 sequences listed, under 55% were seen once. The chain is built from TRBV4-2 and TRBJ1-4; D remains unclear. The origin of this receptor is a woman aged 60-70 years in good health. The specimen was blood. The CDR3 DNA reads as TGTGCCAGCAGAGGCACCGAGGCAACTAATGAAAAACTGTTTTTT. Its protein product is CASRGTEATNEKLFF.